The rows below give T cell receptor beta chains drawn from one sample of a study of spatial heterogeneity in lung cancer. TCRdb re-called the 5' RACE reads with MiXCR, one entry per CDR3 protein. Among fewer than 3,500 distinct CDR3 sequences listed, around 6.7% were seen once. Sequencing was performed on lung tumor tissue, taken at surgery. Every receptor here comes from a female donor with early-stage non-small cell lung cancer. Each CDR3 is given with its conserved first and last residue.

CSMFGLPQETQYF | TRBJ2-5 | TRBV29-1
CASSFQETQYF | TRBJ2-5 | TRBV12-3/TRBV12-4
CASSSPSDRESPFNYGYTF | TRBJ1-2 | TRBV5-6
CASSIPGANQETQYF | TRBJ2-5 | TRBV19
CASSSETVYGYTF | TRBJ1-2 | TRBV28
CASSTLAGAGGTQYF | TRBJ2-3 | TRBV7-2
CASSSDRDRGNTGELFF | TRBJ2-2 | TRBV7-7
CASRGGLNTGELFF | TRBJ2-2 | TRBV6-2/TRBV6-3
CASSSQSGGANTQYF | TRBJ2-3 | TRBV6-2/TRBV6-3
CASRGGGPTNYEQYF | TRBJ2-7 | TRBV2
CASSSERNTIYF | TRBJ1-3 | TRBV7-2
CASRGSVTGELFF | TRBJ2-2 | TRBV7-9
CASQTGSTDTQYF | TRBJ2-3 | TRBV6-2/TRBV6-3
CASSLTTGPVNYGYTF | TRBJ1-2 | TRBV28
CSARDRDEQYF | TRBJ2-7 | TRBV20-1
CASSSQGEAQETQYF | TRBJ2-5 | TRBV11-2
CASSLTGMLGSGANVLTF | TRBJ2-6 | TRBV5-1
CASNAESANTGELFF | TRBJ2-2 | TRBV7-9
CASSSLGTSGVITDTQYF | TRBJ2-3 | TRBV5-1
CASSSTGLGNQPQHF | TRBJ1-5 | TRBV6-5
CASNDAGGLGADTQYF | TRBJ2-3 | TRBV6-2/TRBV6-3
CASSPGSFQETQYF | TRBJ2-5 | TRBV5-1
CASGLMSAGVTQYF | TRBJ2-5 | TRBV12-5
CASSTSGTTSSGNTIYF | TRBJ1-3 | TRBV5-1
CSARAETSHETQYF | TRBJ2-5 | TRBV20-1
CASSLGGSAHEQYF | TRBJ2-7 | TRBV5-1
CSVRQGEGEQYF | TRBJ2-7 | TRBV29-1
CASSPRDRGHGELFF | TRBJ2-2 | TRBV7-8
CASSLRQGGNNSPLHF | TRBJ1-6 | TRBV19
CASSPGQGRVITHYF | TRBJ2-3 | TRBV5-1
CASVRGGGRSYTF | TRBJ1-2 | TRBV28
CASSLIYEQYF | TRBJ2-7 | TRBV12-3/TRBV12-4
CASRDGDLNTGELFF | TRBJ2-2 | TRBV12-3/TRBV12-4
CSANYLAGPYNEQFF | TRBJ2-1 | TRBV20-1
CASSTGGEPLHF | TRBJ1-6 | TRBV6-1
CASSPFQSTDTQYF | TRBJ2-3 | TRBV18
CAITGGALNTEAFF | TRBJ1-1 | TRBV10-3
CSVEVASSTDTQYF | TRBJ2-3 | TRBV29-1
CSVGFTDTQYF | TRBJ2-3 | TRBV29-1
CAAGDRVNTGELFF | TRBJ2-2 | TRBV10-3
CASNLEQGIRQPQHF | TRBJ1-5 | TRBV19
CASSLGTEETQYF | TRBJ2-5 | TRBV11-3
CASSLVRGDGTDTQYF | TRBJ2-3 | TRBV5-1
CAIGTANYGYTF | TRBJ1-2 | TRBV2
CSALVRVPTYGYTF | TRBJ1-2 | TRBV20-1
CASSFRDRGTDTQYF | TRBJ2-3 | TRBV5-4
CASSQVDQTQYF | TRBJ2-5 | TRBV14
CASSLLGEGNSPLHF | TRBJ1-6 | TRBV5-6
CSAAPSGRANEQFF | TRBJ2-1 | TRBV20-1
CASSGRGAPPDTQYF | TRBJ2-3 | TRBV7-6